This T cell receptor beta chain was captured in a study of cytomegalovirus exposure and HLA in healthy donors. Study-wide points: It was reported in a later analysis that an Asian-associated ancestry cluster showed fewer N-insertions than the approximately 690-donor mean.

Details on this clone: The antigen remains unidentified.

In the PCR, 60 Vbeta and 13 Jbeta primers were used. The protocol was immunoSEQ multiplex PCR, while the TCRdb copy is restricted to in-frame clones and leaves out a portion. Among 140,000 to 150,000 clones, around 70% were seen once, and the ten largest hold about 2.2%. Germline V gives CDR1 MDHEN, CDR2 SYDVKM. J was trimmed by 8 bases and V by 6 bases; bases with no gene match: 9. The CDR3 is 14 amino acids. The rearrangement uses TRBV28 and TRBJ1-2, with 10 nucleotides matching TRBD1. Input material: PBMCs. The sequence was obtained from an older woman in good health and CMV-seropositive. The CDR3 protein is CASSRDRGLQGYTF. The DNA of the CDR3 is TGTGCCAGCAGCCGGGACAGGGGTCTACAGGGCTACACCTTC.